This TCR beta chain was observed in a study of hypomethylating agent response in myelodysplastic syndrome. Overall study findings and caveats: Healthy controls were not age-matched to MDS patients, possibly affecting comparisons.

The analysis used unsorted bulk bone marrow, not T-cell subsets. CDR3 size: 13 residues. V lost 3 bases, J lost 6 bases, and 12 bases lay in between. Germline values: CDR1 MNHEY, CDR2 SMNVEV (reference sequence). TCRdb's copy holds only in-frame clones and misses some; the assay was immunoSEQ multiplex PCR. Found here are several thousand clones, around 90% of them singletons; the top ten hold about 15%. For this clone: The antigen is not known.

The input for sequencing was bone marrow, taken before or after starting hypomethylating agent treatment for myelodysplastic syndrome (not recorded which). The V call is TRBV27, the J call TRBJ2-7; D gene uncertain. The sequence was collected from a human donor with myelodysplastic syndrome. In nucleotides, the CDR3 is TGTGCCAGCAGTTTTTCAGCTTCGGGCGAGCAGTACTTC. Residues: CASSFSASGEQYF.